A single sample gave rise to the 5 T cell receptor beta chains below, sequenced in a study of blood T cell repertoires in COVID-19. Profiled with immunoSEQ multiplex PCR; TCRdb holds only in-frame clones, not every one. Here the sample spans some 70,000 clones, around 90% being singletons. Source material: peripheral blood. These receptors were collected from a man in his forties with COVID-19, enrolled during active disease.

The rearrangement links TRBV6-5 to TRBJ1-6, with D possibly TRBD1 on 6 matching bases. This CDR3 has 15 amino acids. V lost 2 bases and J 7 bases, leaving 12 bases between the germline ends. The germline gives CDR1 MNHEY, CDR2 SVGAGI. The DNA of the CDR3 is TGTGCCAGCAGTTACAGCGGGGGCGGAAATTCACCCCTCCACTTT. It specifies CASSYSGGGNSPLHF.

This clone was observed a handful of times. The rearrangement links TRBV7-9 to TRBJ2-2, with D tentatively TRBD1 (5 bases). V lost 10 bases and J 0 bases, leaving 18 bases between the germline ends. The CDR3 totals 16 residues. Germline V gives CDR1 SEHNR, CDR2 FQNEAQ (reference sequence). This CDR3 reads CATLGVYRANTGELFF. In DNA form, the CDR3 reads TGTGCCACCCTAGGGGTCTACCGCGCGAACACCGGGGAGCTGTTTTTT.

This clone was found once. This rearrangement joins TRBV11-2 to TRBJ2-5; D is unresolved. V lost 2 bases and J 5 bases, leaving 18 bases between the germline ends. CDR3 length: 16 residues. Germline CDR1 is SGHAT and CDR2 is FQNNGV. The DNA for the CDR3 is TGTGCCAGCAGCTTATCGTGGGCTACCACAGACGAGACCCAGTACTTC. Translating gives CASSLSWATTDETQYF.

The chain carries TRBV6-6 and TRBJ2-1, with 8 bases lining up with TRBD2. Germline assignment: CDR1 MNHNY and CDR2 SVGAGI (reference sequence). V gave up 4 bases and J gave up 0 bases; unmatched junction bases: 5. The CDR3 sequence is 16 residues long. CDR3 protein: CASSSPAGGSYNEQFF. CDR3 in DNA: TGTGCCAGCAGTTCCCCTGCGGGGGGCTCCTACAATGAGCAGTTCTTC.

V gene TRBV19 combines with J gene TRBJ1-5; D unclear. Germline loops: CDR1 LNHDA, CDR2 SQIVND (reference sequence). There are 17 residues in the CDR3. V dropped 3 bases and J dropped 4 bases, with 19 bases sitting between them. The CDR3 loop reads CASSIIVSGMDNQPQHF. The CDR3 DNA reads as TGTGCCAGTAGTATTATCGTGTCGGGGATGGATAATCAGCCCCAGCATTTT.